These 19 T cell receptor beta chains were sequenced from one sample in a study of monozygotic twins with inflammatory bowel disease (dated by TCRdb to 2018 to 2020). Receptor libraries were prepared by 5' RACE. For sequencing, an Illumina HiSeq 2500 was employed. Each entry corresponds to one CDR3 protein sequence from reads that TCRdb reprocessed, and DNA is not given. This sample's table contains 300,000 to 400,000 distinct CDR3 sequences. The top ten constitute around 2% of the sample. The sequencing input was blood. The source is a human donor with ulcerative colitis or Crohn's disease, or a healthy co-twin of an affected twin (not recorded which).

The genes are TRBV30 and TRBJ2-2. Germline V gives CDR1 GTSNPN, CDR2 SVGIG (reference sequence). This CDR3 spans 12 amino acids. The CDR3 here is CAWESGAGELFF.

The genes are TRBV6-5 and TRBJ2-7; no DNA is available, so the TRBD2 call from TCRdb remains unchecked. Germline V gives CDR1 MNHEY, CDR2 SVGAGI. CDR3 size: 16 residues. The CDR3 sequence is CASSYPKGTLFYEQYF.

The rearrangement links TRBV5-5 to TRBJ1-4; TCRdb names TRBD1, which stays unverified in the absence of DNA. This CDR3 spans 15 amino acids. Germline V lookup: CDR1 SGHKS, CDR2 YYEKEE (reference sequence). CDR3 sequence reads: CASRTPGTLNGKLFF.

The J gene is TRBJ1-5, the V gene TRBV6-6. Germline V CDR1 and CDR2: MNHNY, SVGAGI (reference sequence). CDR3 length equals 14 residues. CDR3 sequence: CASSYGSNNQPQHF.

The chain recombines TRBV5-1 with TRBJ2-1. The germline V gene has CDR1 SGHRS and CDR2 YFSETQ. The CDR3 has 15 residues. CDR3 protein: CASSLGGYLNNEQFF.

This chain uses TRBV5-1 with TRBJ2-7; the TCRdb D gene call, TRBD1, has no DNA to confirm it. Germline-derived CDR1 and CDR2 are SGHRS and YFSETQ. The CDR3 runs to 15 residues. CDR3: CASSLALGQNYEQYF.

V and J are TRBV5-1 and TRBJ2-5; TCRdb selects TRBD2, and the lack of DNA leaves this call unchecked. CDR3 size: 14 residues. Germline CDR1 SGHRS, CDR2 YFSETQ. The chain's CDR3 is CASRPGLAQETQYF.

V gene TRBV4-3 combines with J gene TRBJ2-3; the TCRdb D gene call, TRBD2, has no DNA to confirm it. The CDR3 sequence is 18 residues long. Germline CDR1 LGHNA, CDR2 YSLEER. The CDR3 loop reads CASSQDLSASSPPDTQYF.

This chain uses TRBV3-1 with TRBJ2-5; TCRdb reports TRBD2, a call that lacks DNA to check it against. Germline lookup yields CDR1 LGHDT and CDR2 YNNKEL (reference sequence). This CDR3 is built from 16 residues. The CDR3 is CASSPGRTSGGETQYF.

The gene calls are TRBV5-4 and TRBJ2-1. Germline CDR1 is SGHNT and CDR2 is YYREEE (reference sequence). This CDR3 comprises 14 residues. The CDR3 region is CASSSDSSYNEQFF.

The CDR3 region is CASSQVGQGNTGELFF. The chain links TRBV4-2 to TRBJ2-2; with no DNA, the TCRdb D assignment of TRBD1 cannot be verified. This CDR3 is 16 amino acids long. CDR1 is LGHNA, CDR2 YNFKEQ, per germline.

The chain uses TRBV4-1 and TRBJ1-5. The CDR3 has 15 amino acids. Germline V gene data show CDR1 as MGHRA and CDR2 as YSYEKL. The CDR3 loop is CASSQEVAGNQPQHF.

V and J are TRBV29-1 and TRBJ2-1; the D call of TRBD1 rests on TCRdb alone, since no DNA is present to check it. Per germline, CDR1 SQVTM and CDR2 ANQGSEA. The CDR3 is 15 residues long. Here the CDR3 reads CSLNPWGRRSNEQFF.

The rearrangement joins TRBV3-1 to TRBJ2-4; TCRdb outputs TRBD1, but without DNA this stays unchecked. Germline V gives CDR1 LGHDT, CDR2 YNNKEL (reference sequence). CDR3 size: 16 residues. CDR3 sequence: CASSPWTGTAKNIQYF.

The CDR3 is CASSAGISFTTEAFF. The rearrangement uses TRBV5-1 and TRBJ1-1. The CDR3 has 15 amino acids. Germline CDR1 SGHRS, CDR2 YFSETQ.

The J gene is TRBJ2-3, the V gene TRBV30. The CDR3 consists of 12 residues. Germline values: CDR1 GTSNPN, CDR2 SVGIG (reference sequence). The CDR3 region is CAWRKDTDTQYF.

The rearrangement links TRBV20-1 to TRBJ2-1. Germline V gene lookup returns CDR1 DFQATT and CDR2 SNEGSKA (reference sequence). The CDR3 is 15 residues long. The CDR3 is CSARERSSSYNEQFF.

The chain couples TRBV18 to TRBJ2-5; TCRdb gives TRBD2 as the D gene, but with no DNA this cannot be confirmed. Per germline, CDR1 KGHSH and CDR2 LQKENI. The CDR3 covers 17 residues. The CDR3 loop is CASSPPVLAGIQETQYF. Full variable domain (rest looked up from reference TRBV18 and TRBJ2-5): NAGVMQNPRHLVRRRGQEARLRCSPMKGHSHVYWYRQLPEEGLKFMVYLQKENIIDESGMPKERFSAEFPKEGPSILRIQQVVRGDSAAYFCASSPPVLAGIQETQYFGPGTRLLVL.

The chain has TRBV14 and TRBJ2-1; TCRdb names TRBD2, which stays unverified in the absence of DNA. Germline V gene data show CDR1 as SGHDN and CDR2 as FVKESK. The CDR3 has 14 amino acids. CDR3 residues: CASSQGLASNEQFF.